This is a list of T cell receptor beta chains from one sample in a study of response to subunit inactivated influenza vaccine. Each CDR3 protein gets one entry after TCRdb re-called the RT-PCR reads with MiXCR. The sample lists about 780,000 distinct CDR3 sequences; less than 20% were seen once. Sequenced here: PBMCs from blood, sampled 5 days after vaccination. The receptors derive from a man aged 50 or older who received an inactivated influenza vaccine. Both conserved end residues are part of each CDR3. Fields, in order: CDR3 protein, V gene, J gene.

CDR3 protein: CASSYTRGQNQPQHF; V gene: TRBV6-5; J gene: TRBJ1-5
CDR3 protein: CASSQTTSGIYEQYF; V gene: TRBV4-3; J gene: TRBJ2-7
CDR3 protein: CSAQGAGETQYF; V gene: TRBV20-1; J gene: TRBJ2-5
CDR3 protein: CASSPSSGSFNEQYF; V gene: TRBV7-6; J gene: TRBJ2-7
CDR3 protein: CSAARDMRRLEEAFF; V gene: TRBV20-1; J gene: TRBJ1-1
CDR3 protein: CASSQALGYEQYF; V gene: TRBV4-3; J gene: TRBJ2-7
CDR3 protein: CASSLLGQGGHGYTF; V gene: TRBV5-1; J gene: TRBJ1-2
CDR3 protein: CASSLAIGAETDTQYF; V gene: TRBV5-1; J gene: TRBJ2-3
CDR3 protein: CASSLLGHEAFF; V gene: TRBV12-3/TRBV12-4; J gene: TRBJ1-1
CDR3 protein: CSARDAPTSYNEQFF; V gene: TRBV20-1; J gene: TRBJ2-1
CDR3 protein: CASRASGGASGELFF; V gene: TRBV12-3/TRBV12-4; J gene: TRBJ2-2
CDR3 protein: CASSPGGQYFQPQHF; V gene: TRBV7-2; J gene: TRBJ1-5
CDR3 protein: CASAAVEQFF; V gene: TRBV18; J gene: TRBJ2-1
CDR3 protein: CASSRTSGRARRSTGELFF; V gene: TRBV9; J gene: TRBJ2-2
CDR3 protein: CASSTNTEAFF; V gene: TRBV6-5; J gene: TRBJ1-1
CDR3 protein: CASSSITSSSGRTYEQYF; V gene: TRBV6-2/TRBV6-3; J gene: TRBJ2-7
CDR3 protein: CASSLAHGEQYF; V gene: TRBV7-8; J gene: TRBJ2-7
CDR3 protein: CASSVSGRAFDEQYF; V gene: TRBV9; J gene: TRBJ2-7
CDR3 protein: CASSPSSGQLSGANVLTF; V gene: TRBV7-3; J gene: TRBJ2-6
CDR3 protein: CASSSGGPSYEQYF; V gene: TRBV5-1; J gene: TRBJ2-7
CDR3 protein: CASSLTESRGQFF; V gene: TRBV12-3/TRBV12-4; J gene: TRBJ2-1
CDR3 protein: CASSFKRGVAVF; V gene: TRBV5-6; J gene: TRBJ2-1
CDR3 protein: CSARGLDTQYF; V gene: TRBV20-1; J gene: TRBJ2-3
CDR3 protein: CASSFPMRERMGEQFF; V gene: TRBV12-3/TRBV12-4; J gene: TRBJ2-1
CDR3 protein: CASSGVLAASQETQYF; V gene: TRBV4-2; J gene: TRBJ2-5
CDR3 protein: CASSENVKGGIGYTF; V gene: TRBV2; J gene: TRBJ1-2
CDR3 protein: CASSLRVGVTSGGADTQYF; V gene: TRBV5-6; J gene: TRBJ2-3
CDR3 protein: CASSPLGRGGPGELFF; V gene: TRBV3-1; J gene: TRBJ2-2
CDR3 protein: CSARSETESSPLHF; V gene: TRBV20-1; J gene: TRBJ1-6
CDR3 protein: CASRGGREKLFF; V gene: TRBV12-3/TRBV12-4; J gene: TRBJ1-4
CDR3 protein: CASSRNRGSYEQYF; V gene: TRBV7-2; J gene: TRBJ2-7
CDR3 protein: CSGKLAGVDTGELFF; V gene: TRBV29-1; J gene: TRBJ2-2
CDR3 protein: CASSGGGNTEAFF; V gene: TRBV2; J gene: TRBJ1-1
CDR3 protein: CASSPTGQGGTEAFF; V gene: TRBV5-6; J gene: TRBJ1-1
CDR3 protein: CSVMTGNTGELFF; V gene: TRBV20-1; J gene: TRBJ2-2
CDR3 protein: CASSASRTSGRSNLYNEQFF; V gene: TRBV6-1; J gene: TRBJ2-1
CDR3 protein: CASSWTSGGSNEQFF; V gene: TRBV12-3/TRBV12-4; J gene: TRBJ2-1
CDR3 protein: CASSLVGTGFNEQFF; V gene: TRBV7-2; J gene: TRBJ2-1
CDR3 protein: CSAKRQPNTEAFF; V gene: TRBV20-1; J gene: TRBJ1-1
CDR3 protein: CSAPTGGTEAFF; V gene: TRBV20-1; J gene: TRBJ1-1
CDR3 protein: CASSLGVSGSRNEQFF; V gene: TRBV5-1; J gene: TRBJ2-1
CDR3 protein: CASRQFEKLFF; V gene: TRBV11-2; J gene: TRBJ1-4
CDR3 protein: CASSGQGPRYGYTF; V gene: TRBV4-1; J gene: TRBJ1-2
CDR3 protein: CASSLVAQGHYEQYF; V gene: TRBV6-5; J gene: TRBJ2-7
CDR3 protein: CSARAAWGDTEAFF; V gene: TRBV20-1; J gene: TRBJ1-1
CDR3 protein: CSANRLAGTYNEQFF; V gene: TRBV20-1; J gene: TRBJ2-1
CDR3 protein: CASSPRLAGVNEQFF; V gene: TRBV12-3/TRBV12-4; J gene: TRBJ2-1
CDR3 protein: CASSRTVTDTQYF; V gene: TRBV11-2; J gene: TRBJ2-3
CDR3 protein: CSAPTGTTYEQYF; V gene: TRBV20-1; J gene: TRBJ2-7
CDR3 protein: CASSFQAGGWTDTQYF; V gene: TRBV7-2; J gene: TRBJ2-3
CDR3 protein: CAISEERAHYNEQFF; V gene: TRBV10-3; J gene: TRBJ2-1
CDR3 protein: CASSQGTSGRAGEQFF; V gene: TRBV12-3/TRBV12-4; J gene: TRBJ2-1
CDR3 protein: CASSLDGYAYNEQFF; V gene: TRBV12-3/TRBV12-4; J gene: TRBJ2-1
CDR3 protein: CASSFGPGGEQYF; V gene: TRBV12-3/TRBV12-4; J gene: TRBJ2-7
CDR3 protein: CSASGGGTQYF; V gene: TRBV20-1; J gene: TRBJ2-5
CDR3 protein: CAISEGAGGSYNEQFF; V gene: TRBV10-3; J gene: TRBJ2-1
CDR3 protein: CASSEMIRDSNYGYTF; V gene: TRBV6-1; J gene: TRBJ1-2
CDR3 protein: CASSLNEQYF; V gene: TRBV12-3/TRBV12-4; J gene: TRBJ2-7
CDR3 protein: CASSPVPSIEQFF; V gene: TRBV9; J gene: TRBJ2-1